The 18 T cell receptor beta chains presented below share a single source sample, sequenced in a study of blood T cell repertoires in COVID-19. Sequencing was performed with immunoSEQ multiplex PCR; in TCRdb, only in-frame clones are kept and a portion is missing. The sample records approximately 120,000 clones, more than 80% being singletons. Source material: peripheral blood. Every receptor here comes from an elderly woman with COVID-19, enrolled during active disease.

The chain combines TRBV6-2 or TRBV6-3 with TRBJ2-7; 12 nucleotides agree with TRBD2. Trimming cost V 6 bases and J 7 bases; bases outside gene matches: 10. The V gene's germline CDR1 is MNHEY and CDR2 SVGEGT. The CDR3 loop spans 15 amino acids. The CDR3 sequence is CASSRPTSGSDEQYF. Here the CDR3 DNA reads TGTGCCAGCAGCCGCCCGACTAGCGGGAGTGATGAGCAGTACTTC.

The chain carries TRBV6-1 and TRBJ1-5; no firm D call. The CDR3 extends over 12 amino acids. Germline V lookup: CDR1 MNHNS, CDR2 SASEGT. V was shortened by 3 bases and J by 6 bases, with 6 bases between the two germline ends. The DNA for the CDR3 is TGTGCCAGCAGTGATTGGAGTCAGCCCCAGCATTTT. This translates into CASSDWSQPQHF.

The chain uses TRBV4-1 and TRBJ1-3; 7 nucleotides agree with TRBD1. The CDR3 spans 17 residues. V was clipped by 0 bases and J by 4 bases; unmatched bases: 9. Germline assignment: CDR1 MGHRA and CDR2 YSYEKL. This chain's CDR3 is CASSQDRGREAGNTIYF. The CDR3 region has the DNA TGCGCCAGCAGCCAAGATAGGGGGCGCGAAGCGGGAAACACCATATATTTT.

This chain links TRBV7-3 with TRBJ2-1, with D possibly being TRBD1 (6 bases). This CDR3 is built from 14 residues. Germline V gene data show CDR1 as SGHTA and CDR2 as FQGTGA. V dropped 5 bases and J dropped 4 bases, with 12 bases sitting between them. CDR3 in amino acids: CASSPNTGYNEQFF. Here the CDR3 DNA reads TGTGCCAGCAGCCCAAACACAGGGTACAATGAGCAGTTCTTC.

A word on this clone: This CDR3 is also generated by other DNA sequences in the sample. The chain combines TRBV7-3 with TRBJ1-2, with TRBD1 matching 10 bases. CDR1 is SGHTA, CDR2 FQGTGA, per germline. Losses at the gene ends were 5 bases for V and 5 bases for J; bases not matched to a gene: 2. This CDR3 spans 13 amino acids. The chain's CDR3 is CASSPGQGYGYTF. In nucleotides, the CDR3 is TGTGCCAGCAGCCCGGGACAGGGGTATGGCTACACCTTC.

The chain combines TRBV14 with TRBJ2-7; the D gene is possibly TRBD1 (6 bases). The CDR3 sequence is 13 residues long. The V and J ends lost 4 bases and 3 bases respectively, with 10 bases between them. The V gene's germline CDR1 is SGHDN and CDR2 FVKESK. The CDR3 loop reads CASSPGTIYEQYF. CDR3 nucleotides: TGTGCCAGCAGCCCCGGGACAATCTACGAGCAGTACTTC.

Here the CDR3 DNA reads TGTGCCAGCAGCAAGGGACAGGGGGGATGGCAGTTCTTC. Its translation: CASSKGQGGWQFF. This chain uses TRBV5-8 with TRBJ2-1; 11 nucleotides agree with TRBD1. Germline V CDR1 and CDR2: SGHTS, YDEGEE. The CDR3 runs 13 residues. Trimming removed 4 bases from V and 12 bases from J; junction bases left unmatched: 6.

The genes are TRBV20-1 and TRBJ2-3; TRBD1 matches 12 bases. The J segment lost 4 bases and the V segment lost 3 bases, leaving 5 bases of the junction unmatched. This CDR3 region has 15 residues. The germline V gene has CDR1 DFQATT and CDR2 SNEGSKA (reference sequence). The CDR3 nucleotides read TGCAGTGCTAGTCCGGGACAGGGGGCGGCAGATACGCAGTATTTT. Its translation is CSASPGQGAADTQYF.

This chain connects TRBV28 to TRBJ2-5; 10 bases line up with TRBD2. CDR3 length: 15 residues. The V and J ends lost 6 bases and 9 bases, in that order; junction bases with no gene match: 13. Germline CDR1 is MDHEN and CDR2 is SYDVKM. The CDR3 DNA reads as TGTGCCAGCAGACCACCAGCGGGAGGGGACAAGGCCCAGTACTTC. This gives the protein CASRPPAGGDKAQYF.

The chain links TRBV10-3 to TRBJ1-2, with 11 bases matching TRBD1. In germline, CDR1 is ENHRY, CDR2 SYGVKD. J lost 2 bases, V lost 4 bases, and 3 bases had no gene match. This CDR3 spans 15 amino acids. CDR3 DNA: TGTGCCATCAGTGGGGGACAGGGGGTAAACTATGGCTACACCTTC. It is translated as CAISGGQGVNYGYTF.

The chain carries TRBV12-5 and TRBJ1-1; TRBD1 agrees at 8 bases. This CDR3 is built from 14 residues. V trimming: 1 base; J trimming: 6 bases; junction bases outside the gene matches: 4. CDR1 and CDR2 from the germline V gene are LGHNT and FRNRAP. The CDR3 sequence is CASGLGQGPSEAFF. Written as DNA, the CDR3 is TGTGCTAGTGGTTTGGGACAGGGGCCTTCTGAAGCTTTCTTT.

The V gene is TRBV4-3, the J gene TRBJ2-5, with 7 bases identical to TRBD1. This CDR3 is 16 amino acids long. V dropped 4 bases and J dropped 0; count of bases not matched to a gene: 8. Germline CDR1 is LGHNA and CDR2 is YSLEER. The DNA for the CDR3 is TGCGCCAGCAGCCCAGTGGGCAGGGGGTACCAAGAGACCCAGTACTTC. Its translation: CASSPVGRGYQETQYF.

V and J are TRBV7-2 and TRBJ1-5; perhaps TRBD1 as D (5 bases). Germline CDR1 SGHTA, CDR2 FQGNSA. V lost 5 bases and J 3 bases, leaving 11 bases between the germline ends. The CDR3 is 14 amino acids. CDR3 protein: CASSPSTANQPQHF. CDR3 in DNA: TGTGCCAGCAGCCCCTCGACAGCCAATCAGCCCCAGCATTTT.

This rearrangement joins TRBV20-1 to TRBJ1-6; a weak D match, TRBD1 (5 bases). Trimming removed 6 bases from V and 7 bases from J, with 16 bases in between. Germline CDR1 DFQATT, CDR2 SNEGSKA (reference sequence). CDR3 length: 14 amino acids. CDR3 bases: TGCAGTGCCAGTTTGACGCGGGGGAATTCACCCCTCCACTTT. Its translation is CSASLTRGNSPLHF.

This chain connects TRBV2 to TRBJ1-4; TRBD1 matches at 7 bases. This CDR3 has 15 amino acids. The germline gives CDR1 SNHLY, CDR2 FYNNEI. Trimming took 6 bases from V and 3 from J; bases not matched to a gene: 7. The CDR3 loop is CASRNRGTANEKLFF. DNA of the CDR3: TGTGCCAGCAGAAACAGGGGCACGGCTAATGAAAAACTGTTTTTT.

The chain has TRBV10-3 and TRBJ2-2; 9 bases match TRBD1. The V gene's germline CDR1 is ENHRY and CDR2 SYGVKD. Losses at the gene ends were 6 bases for V and 4 bases for J; bases not matched to a gene: 3. The CDR3 has 14 amino acids. The CDR3 spells CAIRGQGTTGELFF. The DNA of the CDR3 is TGTGCCATCAGAGGACAGGGGACCACCGGGGAGCTGTTTTTT.

The genes are TRBV5-1 and TRBJ1-2; D perhaps matches TRBD1 (5 bases). The CDR3 is 15 residues long. V was pared by 0 bases and J by 6 bases, with 15 bases between. In germline, CDR1 is SGHRS, CDR2 YFSETQ. As DNA, the CDR3 is TGCGCCAGCAGCTTGGATGCTACGGGGGTTAATGGCTACACCTTC. Its translation is CASSLDATGVNGYTF.

In its sample, this clone was seen once. The chain recombines TRBV6-5 with TRBJ2-5; no clear D gene. CDR3 length: 13 amino acids. Trimming left V 6 bases short and J 0 bases short, with 8 bases between. CDR1 and CDR2 from the germline V gene are MNHEY and SVGAGI. The chain's CDR3 is CASSHRHQETQYF. The CDR3 DNA follows: TGTGCCAGCAGCCACAGACACCAAGAGACCCAGTACTTC.